These T cell receptor beta chains were read from a single sample in a study of regulatory T cells in long-lasting Graves disease. TCRdb reanalysed the multiplex PCR reads using MiXCR and keeps one entry per CDR3 protein. The data hold 400,000 to 600,000 distinct CDR3 sequences, with 20% to 25% observed a single time. This specimen was peripheral blood mononuclear cells (PBMCs), taken when the disease was refractory, from a patient treated with antithyroid drugs. These receptors were obtained from a female donor with Graves disease. The CDR3 runs from the conserved cysteine through the conserved F or W. A D gene is named only where the DNA matches it firmly. Expanded clones are given a class, and other clones once, few, many or no size at all.

>TRBV7-4|TRBD1|many|TRBJ1-5
TGTGCCAGCAGCCCGCCCAGGGGGGGGGACAGCAATCAGCCCCAGCATTTT
CASSPPRGGDSNQPQHF
>TRBV28|.|many|TRBJ2-2
TGTGCCAGCAGTGAAGGGAGTGGCACCGGGGAGCTGTTTTTT
CASSEGSGTGELFF
>TRBV30|.|few|TRBJ2-7
TGTGCCTGGAGTATCGGCGGCGAGCAGTACTTC
CAWSIGGEQYF
>TRBV29-1|.|.|TRBJ2-7
TGCAGCGTTGATAAAGGGGACGGGGAGCAGTACTTC
CSVDKGDGEQYF
>TRBV20-1|TRBD1|many|TRBJ2-7
TGCAGTACGGACAGGGGTAACTACGAGCAGTACTTC
CSTDRGNYEQYF
>TRBV7-8|.|many|TRBJ2-5
TGTGCCAGTGGTTGGGGGGCCTATTATCAAGAGACCCAGTACTTC
CASGWGAYYQETQYF
>TRBV7-2|.|.|TRBJ2-1
TGTGCCAGCAGCTTAGGGACAGACAATGAGCAGTTCTTC
CASSLGTDNEQFF
>TRBV7-2|.|.|TRBJ1-2
TGTGCCAGCAGCTTAGGAGGTCCACTGGACGGGTATGACTACACCTTC
CASSLGGPLDGYDYTF
>TRBV6-1|.|many|TRBJ1-1
TGTGCCAGCAGCCACAGGGAGACAAACACTGAAGCTTTCTTT
CASSHRETNTEAFF
>TRBV24-1|.|.|TRBJ2-1
TGTGCCACCAGTGATTTGGGCGGAGATCCGAGCTCCTACAATGAGCAGTTCTTC
CATSDLGGDPSSYNEQFF
>TRBV5-6|.|many|TRBJ2-5
TGTGCCAGCAGCTTGGAGGAGATGGGGGAGACCCAGTACTTC
CASSLEEMGETQYF
>TRBV27|TRBD1|.|TRBJ2-1
TGTGCCAGCAGTTTTCGGGACAGGACCACCTACAATGAGCAGTTCTTC
CASSFRDRTTYNEQFF
>TRBV7-9|.|few|TRBJ1-1
TGTGCCAGCAGCCGCAATGAAGACACTGAAGCTTTCTTT
CASSRNEDTEAFF
>TRBV2|.|many|TRBJ1-1
TGTGCCAGCTTGGGTCCGAACACTGAAGCTTTCTTT
CASLGPNTEAFF
>TRBV28|.|many|TRBJ2-4
TGTGCCAGCAGCCCAGGCGAGGGGGTGTCCAAAAACATTCAGTACTTC
CASSPGEGVSKNIQYF
>TRBV6-1|TRBD1|once|TRBJ1-6
TGTGCCAGCAGCCGGGCCGGGACAGGGCAATCACCCCTCCACTTT
CASSRAGTGQSPLHF
>TRBV24-1|TRBD1|few|TRBJ2-7
TGTGCCACCAGTGATCCCGGACAGGGAGAATACGAGCAGTACTTC
CATSDPGQGEYEQYF
>TRBV27|.|many|TRBJ1-6
TGTGCCAGCAGTTTAATCGGGGGAAATTCACCCCTCCACTTT
CASSLIGGNSPLHF
>TRBV12-3/TRBV12-4|.|many|TRBJ1-4
TGTGCCAGCAGTTTAATGGAGGGTAACGAAAAACTGTTTTTT
CASSLMEGNEKLFF
>TRBV15|.|.|TRBJ1-4
TGTGCCACCAGCGGAGTCGGTGATGTCGGGAATGAAAAACTGTTTTTT
CATSGVGDVGNEKLFF
>TRBV7-9|TRBD2|.|TRBJ2-7
TGTGCCAGCAGCTTAGAACTAGCGGGGACAGACGAGCAGTACTTC
CASSLELAGTDEQYF
>TRBV11-3|.|.|TRBJ2-5
TGTGCCAGCAGCCCCGCTAGCCGTAAAGAGACCCAGTACTTC
CASSPASRKETQYF
>TRBV28|.|many|TRBJ1-2
TGTGCCAGCATAAACGGTGGCGCCATCCATAACTATGGCTACACCTTC
CASINGGAIHNYGYTF
>TRBV29-1|.|many|TRBJ1-1
TGCAGCGTTGGAAGAACAGGGAACACTGAAGCTTTCTTT
CSVGRTGNTEAFF
>TRBV6-5|.|many|TRBJ1-2
TGTGCCAGCAGTTACGGCCAGGGTTTGCAGGGCTACACCTTC
CASSYGQGLQGYTF
>TRBV7-2|TRBD1|once|TRBJ1-1
TGTGCCAGCAGCTTTGACAGGGGCGGGGGGGGAGCTTTCTTT
CASSFDRGGGGAFF
>TRBV5-1|TRBD1|few|TRBJ1-2
TGCGCCAGCAGCTCGTCCTCCGGGACAGGGGCTCGACGGTATGGCTACACCTTC
CASSSSSGTGARRYGYTF
>TRBV3-1|.|.|TRBJ1-6
TGTGCCAGCAGCCAAGAATGGACCGTGTCACCCCTCCACTTT
CASSQEWTVSPLHF
>TRBV27|TRBD1|many|TRBJ1-5
TGTGCCAGCAGCCTGTGGACAGGGGTCCAGCCCCAGCATTTT
CASSLWTGVQPQHF
>TRBV7-2|.|few|TRBJ1-1
TGTGCCAGCAGCTTAGACAGAGTGATGAACACTGAAGCTTTCTTT
CASSLDRVMNTEAFF
>TRBV5-6|TRBD2|.|TRBJ2-1
TGTGCCAGCAGCTTGCTATCTCCAACTAGCGGGGCTTTTGATGAGCAGTTCTTC
CASSLLSPTSGAFDEQFF
>TRBV18|.|once|TRBJ1-1
TGTGCCAGCTCACCACCGGGAGTGAGGGACACTGAAGCTTTCTTT
CASSPPGVRDTEAFF
>TRBV28|.|many|TRBJ1-2
TGTGCCAGCAGTATCGGACCGAAGAACTATGGCTACACCTTC
CASSIGPKNYGYTF
>TRBV9|.|.|TRBJ2-6
TGTGCCAGCAGCATCAACAGGGAGACCTCTGGGGCCAACGTCCTGACTTTC
CASSINRETSGANVLTF
>TRBV7-2|TRBD1|.|TRBJ2-7
TGTGCCAGCAGCTTTAGGACAGGAACCTACGAGCAGTACTTC
CASSFRTGTYEQYF
>TRBV20-1|TRBD1|.|TRBJ2-2
TGCAGTGCGCCCCCGGGACAGGGAGGCACCGGGGAGCTGTTTTTT
CSAPPGQGGTGELFF
>TRBV20-1|TRBD2|.|TRBJ2-2
TGCAGTGCTAGAGATGATCTGTTGGCGGGGGGTGCGTCCGGGGAGCTGTTTTTT
CSARDDLLAGGASGELFF